Listed here is a single T cell receptor beta chain. Under the authors' procedure: The assay estimated nucleated cells by amplifying reference gene primers. TCRdb's table, derived via immunoSEQ multiplex PCR, lists solely in-frame clones and lacks some. For V, J and clone size, that table is used; D and trimming come from the DNA. In the table there are 200,000 to 300,000 clones, about four fifths of which are singletons. Germline V gene data show CDR1 as SGHVS and CDR2 as FNYEAQ. V was trimmed by 7 bases and J by 2 bases, leaving 14 bases between them. This CDR3 contains 15 residues. The data originate from a study of blood T cell repertoires in COVID-19. In the study overall: Samples representing acute and convalescent COVID-19 were sourced from the United States, Italy and Spain. The cDNA or gDNA used as material had been derived from T cells, B-cell-depleted T cells, or PBMCs.

Specimen: peripheral blood. The receptor's source is a man aged 50-60 years with acute or convalescent COVID-19. The chain uses TRBV7-6 and TRBJ2-2, with D possibly TRBD2 on 5 matching bases. The CDR3 loop is CASTPRRTNTGELFF. In nucleotides, the CDR3 is TGTGCCAGCACTCCACGACGGACTAACACCGGGGAGCTGTTTTTT.